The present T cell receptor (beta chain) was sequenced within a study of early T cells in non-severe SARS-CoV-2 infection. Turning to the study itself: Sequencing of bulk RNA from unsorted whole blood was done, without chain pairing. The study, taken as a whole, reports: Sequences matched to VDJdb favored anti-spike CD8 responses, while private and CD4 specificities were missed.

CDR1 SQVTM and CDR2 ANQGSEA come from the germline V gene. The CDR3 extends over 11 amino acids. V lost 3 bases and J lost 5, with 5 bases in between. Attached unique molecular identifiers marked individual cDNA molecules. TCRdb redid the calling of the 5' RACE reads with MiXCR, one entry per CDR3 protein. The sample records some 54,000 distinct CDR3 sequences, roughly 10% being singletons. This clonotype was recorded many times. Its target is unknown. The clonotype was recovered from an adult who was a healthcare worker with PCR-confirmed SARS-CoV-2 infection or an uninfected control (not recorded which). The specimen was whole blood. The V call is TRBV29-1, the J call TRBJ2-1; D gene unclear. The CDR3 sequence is CSVDRHNEQFF. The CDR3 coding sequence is TGCAGCGTTGACAGGCACAATGAGCAGTTCTTC.